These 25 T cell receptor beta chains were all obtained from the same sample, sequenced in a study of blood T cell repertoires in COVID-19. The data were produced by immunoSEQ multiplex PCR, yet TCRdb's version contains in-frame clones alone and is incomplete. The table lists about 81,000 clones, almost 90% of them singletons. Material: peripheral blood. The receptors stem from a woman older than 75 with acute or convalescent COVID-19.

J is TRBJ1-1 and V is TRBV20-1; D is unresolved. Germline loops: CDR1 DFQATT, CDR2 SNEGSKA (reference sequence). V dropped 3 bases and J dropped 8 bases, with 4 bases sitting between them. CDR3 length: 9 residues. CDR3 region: CSASPEAFF. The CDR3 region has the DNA TGCAGTGCTAGCCCAGAAGCTTTCTTT.

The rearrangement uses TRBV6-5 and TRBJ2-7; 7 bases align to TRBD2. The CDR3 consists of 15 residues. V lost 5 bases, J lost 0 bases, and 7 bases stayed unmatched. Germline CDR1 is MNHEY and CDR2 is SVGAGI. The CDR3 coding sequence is TGTGCCAGCAGTCCCGGGGACTACGTCTCCTACGAGCAGTACTTC. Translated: CASSPGDYVSYEQYF.

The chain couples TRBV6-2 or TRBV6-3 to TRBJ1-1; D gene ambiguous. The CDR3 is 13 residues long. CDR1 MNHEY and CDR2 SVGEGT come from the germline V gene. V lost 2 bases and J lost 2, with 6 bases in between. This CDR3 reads CASSYRANTEAFF. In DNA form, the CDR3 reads TGTGCCAGCAGTTACAGAGCTAACACTGAAGCTTTCTTT.

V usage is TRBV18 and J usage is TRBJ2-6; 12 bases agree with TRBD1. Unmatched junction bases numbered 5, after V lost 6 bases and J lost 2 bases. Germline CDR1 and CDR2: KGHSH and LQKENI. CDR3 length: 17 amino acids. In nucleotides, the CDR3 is TGTGCCAGCTCTCCGGGACAGGGGGCAGCTGGGGCCAACGTCCTGACTTTC. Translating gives CASSPGQGAAGANVLTF.

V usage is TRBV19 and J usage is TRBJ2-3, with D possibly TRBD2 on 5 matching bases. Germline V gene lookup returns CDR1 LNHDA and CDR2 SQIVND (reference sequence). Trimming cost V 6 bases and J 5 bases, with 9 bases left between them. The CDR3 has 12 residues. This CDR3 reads CASRTSGDTQYF. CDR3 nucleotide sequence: TGTGCCAGTAGAACTAGTGGAGATACGCAGTATTTT.

CDR3 sequence: CASREGGATNEKLFF. CDR3 bases: TGTGCCAGTAGAGAGGGAGGGGCAACTAATGAAAAACTGTTTTTT. The rearrangement joins TRBV19 to TRBJ1-4; tentatively, D is TRBD1 (5 bases). With 6 bases removed from V and 0 bases from J, the gap between germline ends came to 11 bases. The CDR3 extends over 15 amino acids. Germline V gene data show CDR1 as LNHDA and CDR2 as SQIVND (reference sequence).

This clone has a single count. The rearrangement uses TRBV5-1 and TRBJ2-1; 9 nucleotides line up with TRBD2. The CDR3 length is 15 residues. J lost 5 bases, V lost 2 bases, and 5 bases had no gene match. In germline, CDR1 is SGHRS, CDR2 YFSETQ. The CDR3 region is CASSFPGLANNEQFF. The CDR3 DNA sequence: TGCGCCAGCAGCTTCCCGGGACTAGCTAACAATGAGCAGTTCTTC.

The CDR3 DNA follows: TGTGCCAGCAGCCCTGACGGCAGGTCTGGAAACACCATATATTTT. Its translation is CASSPDGRSGNTIYF. This chain connects TRBV7-9 to TRBJ1-3, with D uncertain. CDR3 length equals 15 residues. V was pared by 5 bases and J by 1 base, with 12 bases between. The germline V gene has CDR1 SEHNR and CDR2 FQNEAQ (reference sequence).

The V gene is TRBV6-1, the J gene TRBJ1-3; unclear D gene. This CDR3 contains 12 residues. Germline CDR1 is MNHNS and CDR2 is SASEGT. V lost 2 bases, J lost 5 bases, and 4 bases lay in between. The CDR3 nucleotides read TGTGCCAGCAGTGAACAGAGAAACACCATATATTTT. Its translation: CASSEQRNTIYF.

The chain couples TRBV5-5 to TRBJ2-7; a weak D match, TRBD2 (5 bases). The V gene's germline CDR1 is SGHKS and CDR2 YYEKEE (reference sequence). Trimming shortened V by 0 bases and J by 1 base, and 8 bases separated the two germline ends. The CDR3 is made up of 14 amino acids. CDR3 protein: CASSLASLSYEQYF. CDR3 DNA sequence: TGTGCCAGCAGCTTGGCTAGCTTGTCCTACGAGCAGTACTTC.

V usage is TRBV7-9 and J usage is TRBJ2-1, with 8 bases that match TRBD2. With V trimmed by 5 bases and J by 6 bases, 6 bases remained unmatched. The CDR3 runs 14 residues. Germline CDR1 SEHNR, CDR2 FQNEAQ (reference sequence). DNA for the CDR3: TGTGCCAGCAGCAAGGGGCGGGGGGTCAATGAGCAGTTCTTC. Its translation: CASSKGRGVNEQFF.

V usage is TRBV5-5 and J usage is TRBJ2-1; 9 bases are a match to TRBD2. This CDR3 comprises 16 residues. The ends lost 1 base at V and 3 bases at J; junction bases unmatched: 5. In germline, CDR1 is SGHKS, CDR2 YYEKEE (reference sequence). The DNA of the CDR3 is TGTGCCAGCAGCTTGTGGGAGACTAGCGGCTACAATGAGCAGTTCTTC. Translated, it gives CASSLWETSGYNEQFF. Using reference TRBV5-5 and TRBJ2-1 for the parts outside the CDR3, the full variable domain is DAGVTQSPTHLIKTRGQQVTLRCSPISGHKSVSWYQQVLGQGPQFIFQYYEKEERGRGNFPDRFSARQFPNYSSELNVNALLLGDSALYLCASSLWETSGYNEQFFGPGTRLTVL.

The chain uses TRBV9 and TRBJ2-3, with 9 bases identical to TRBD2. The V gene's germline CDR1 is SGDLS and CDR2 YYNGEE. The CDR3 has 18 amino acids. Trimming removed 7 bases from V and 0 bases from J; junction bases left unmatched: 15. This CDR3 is CASGHPGTSKPSTDTQYF. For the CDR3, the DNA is TGTGCCAGCGGCCACCCCGGGACTAGCAAACCTAGCACAGATACGCAGTATTTT.

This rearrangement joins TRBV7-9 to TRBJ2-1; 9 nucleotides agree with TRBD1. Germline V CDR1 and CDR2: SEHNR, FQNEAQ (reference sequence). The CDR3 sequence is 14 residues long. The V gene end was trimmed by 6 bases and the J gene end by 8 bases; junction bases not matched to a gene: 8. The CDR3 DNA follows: TGTGCCAGCAGGACAGGGGGACCTAGGGATGAGCAGTTCTTC. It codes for CASRTGGPRDEQFF. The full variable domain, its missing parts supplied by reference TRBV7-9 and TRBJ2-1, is DTGVSQNPRHKITKRGQNVTFRCDPISEHNRLYWYRQTLGQGPEFLTYFQNEAQLEKSRLLSDRFSAERPKGSFSTLEIQRTEQGDSAMYLCASRTGGPRDEQFFGPGTRLTVL.

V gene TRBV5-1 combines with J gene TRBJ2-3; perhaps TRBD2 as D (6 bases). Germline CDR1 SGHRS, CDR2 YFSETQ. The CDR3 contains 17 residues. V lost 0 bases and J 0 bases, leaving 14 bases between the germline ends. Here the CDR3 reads CASSLGRGIPSTDTQYF. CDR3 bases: TGCGCCAGCAGCTTGGGGAGGGGTATCCCTAGCACAGATACGCAGTATTTT.

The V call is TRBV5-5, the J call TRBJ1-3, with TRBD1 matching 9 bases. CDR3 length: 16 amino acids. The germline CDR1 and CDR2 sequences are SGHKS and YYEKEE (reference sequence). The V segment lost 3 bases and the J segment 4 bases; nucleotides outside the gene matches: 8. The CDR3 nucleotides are TGTGCCAGCAGCTCGACAGGACAGGGGAGGGGAAACACCATATATTTT. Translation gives CASSSTGQGRGNTIYF.

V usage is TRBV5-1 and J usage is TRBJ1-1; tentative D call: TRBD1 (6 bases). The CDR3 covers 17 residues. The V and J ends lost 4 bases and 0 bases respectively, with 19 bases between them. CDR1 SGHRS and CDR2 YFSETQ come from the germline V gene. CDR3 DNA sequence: TGCGCCAGCAGCGGGGACAAAAGTCTCCCCATGAACACTGAAGCTTTCTTT. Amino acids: CASSGDKSLPMNTEAFF.

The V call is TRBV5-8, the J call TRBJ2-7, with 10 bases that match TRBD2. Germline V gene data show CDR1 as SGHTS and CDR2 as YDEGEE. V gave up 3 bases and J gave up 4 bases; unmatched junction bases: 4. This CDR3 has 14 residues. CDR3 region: CASSSVAGGYEQYF. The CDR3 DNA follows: TGTGCCAGCAGCTCCGTAGCGGGGGGATACGAGCAGTACTTC.

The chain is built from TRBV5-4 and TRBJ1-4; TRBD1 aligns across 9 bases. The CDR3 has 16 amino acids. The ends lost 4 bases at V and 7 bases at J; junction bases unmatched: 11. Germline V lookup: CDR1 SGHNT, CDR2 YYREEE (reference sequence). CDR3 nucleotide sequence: TGTGCCAGCAGCCCTACCCCGGGACAGGGTAGTGAAAAACTGTTTTTT. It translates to CASSPTPGQGSEKLFF.

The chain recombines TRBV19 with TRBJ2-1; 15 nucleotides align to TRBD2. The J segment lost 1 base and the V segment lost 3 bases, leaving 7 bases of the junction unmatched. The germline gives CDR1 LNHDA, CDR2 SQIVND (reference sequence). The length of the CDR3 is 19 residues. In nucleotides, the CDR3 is TGTGCCAGTAGTATTAGGGGACTAGCGGGAGGCGGATCCTACAATGAGCAGTTCTTC. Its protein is CASSIRGLAGGGSYNEQFF. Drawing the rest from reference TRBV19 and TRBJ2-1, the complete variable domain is DGGITQSPKYLFRKEGQNVTLSCEQNLNHDAMYWYRQDPGQGLRLIYYSQIVNDFQKGDIAEGYSVSREKKESFPLTVTSAQKNPTAFYLCASSIRGLAGGGSYNEQFFGPGTRLTVL.

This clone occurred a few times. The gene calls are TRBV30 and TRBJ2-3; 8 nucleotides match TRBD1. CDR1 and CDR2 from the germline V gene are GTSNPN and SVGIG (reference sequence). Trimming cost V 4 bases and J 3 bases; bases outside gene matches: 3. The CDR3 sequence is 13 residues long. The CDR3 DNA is TGTGCCTGGAAAGGACAGGGAACAGATACGCAGTATTTT. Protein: CAWKGQGTDTQYF.

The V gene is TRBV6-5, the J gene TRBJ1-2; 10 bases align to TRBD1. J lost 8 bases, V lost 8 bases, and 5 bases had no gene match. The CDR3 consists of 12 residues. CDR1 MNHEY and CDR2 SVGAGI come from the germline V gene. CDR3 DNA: TGTGCCAGCGGGACAGGGGTGGGCGGCTACACCTTC. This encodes CASGTGVGGYTF.

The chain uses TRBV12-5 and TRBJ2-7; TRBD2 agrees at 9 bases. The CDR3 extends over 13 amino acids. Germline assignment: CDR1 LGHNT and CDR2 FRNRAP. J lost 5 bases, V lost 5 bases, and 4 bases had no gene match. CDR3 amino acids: CASGQSGRHEQYF. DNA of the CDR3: TGTGCTAGTGGTCAAAGCGGGAGGCACGAGCAGTACTTC.

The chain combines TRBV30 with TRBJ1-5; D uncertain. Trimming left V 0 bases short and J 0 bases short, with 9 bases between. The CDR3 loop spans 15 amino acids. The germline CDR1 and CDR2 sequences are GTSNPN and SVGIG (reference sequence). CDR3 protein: CAWSVLAGSNQPQHF. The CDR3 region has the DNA TGTGCCTGGAGTGTACTGGCAGGTAGCAATCAGCCCCAGCATTTT. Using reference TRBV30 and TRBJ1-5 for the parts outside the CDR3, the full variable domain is SQTIHQWPATLVQPVGSPLSLECTVEGTSNPNLYWYRQAAGRGLQLLFYSVGIGQISSEVPQNLSASRPQDRQFILSSKKLLLSDSGFYLCAWSVLAGSNQPQHFGDGTRLSIL.

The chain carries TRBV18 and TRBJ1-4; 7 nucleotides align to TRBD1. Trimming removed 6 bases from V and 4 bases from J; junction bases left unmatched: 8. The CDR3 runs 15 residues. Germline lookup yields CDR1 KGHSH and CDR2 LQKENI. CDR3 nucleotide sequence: TGTGCCAGCTCCGTGAGGGACAGTGATAATGAAAAACTGTTTTTT. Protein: CASSVRDSDNEKLFF.